A single sample gave rise to the 26 T cell receptor beta chains below, sequenced in a study of T cells after yellow fever vaccination. TCRdb fed the 5' RACE reads into MiXCR, producing one record per CDR3 protein. Of hundreds of thousands of distinct CDR3 sequences in the sample, 18% were seen once. Here the sequenced sample was PBMCs, taken before the yellow fever booster vaccination. Receptors were obtained from a man aged 18 to 30 who received the YFV17D yellow fever vaccine.

This chain links TRBV18 with TRBJ1-6; possible D gene TRBD1, 5 bases. Looked up from germline, CDR1 is KGHSH and CDR2 is LQKENI. The CDR3 extends over 15 amino acids. The V gene lost 3 bases and the J gene lost 7 bases, with 13 bases spanning the gap. The CDR3 nucleotides read TGTGCCAGCTCACCCCAGGGCCAGGACAATTCACCCCTCCACTTT. It is translated as CASSPQGQDNSPLHF.

In this sample, this clonotype turned up many times. V and J are TRBV7-9 and TRBJ2-6; TRBD1 is a possible D gene (6 bases). V lost 5 bases to trimming and J lost 4 bases, with 12 bases between them. Germline-derived CDR1 and CDR2 are SEHNR and FQNEAQ (reference sequence). The CDR3 consists of 15 residues. The CDR3 region is CASSKQGGGANVLTF. The CDR3 DNA is TGTGCCAGCAGCAAACAGGGCGGGGGGGCCAACGTCCTGACTTTC.

This rearrangement joins TRBV7-2 to TRBJ1-1, with D possibly being TRBD1 (5 bases). Trimming took off 4 bases at V and 2 bases at J, with 8 bases between the two ends. The length of the CDR3 is 13 residues. Looked up from germline, CDR1 is SGHTA and CDR2 is FQGNSA. Here the CDR3 reads CASSSRTNTEAFF. DNA for the CDR3: TGTGCCAGCAGCTCCCGGACAAACACTGAAGCTTTCTTT.

This clonotype was observed a few times. V is TRBV5-1 and J is TRBJ2-2, with D perhaps TRBD1 or TRBD2 (5 bases each). Per germline, CDR1 SGHRS and CDR2 YFSETQ. This CDR3 is 13 amino acids long. Trimming shortened V by 5 bases and J by 10 bases, and 15 bases separated the two germline ends. The CDR3 region has the DNA TGCGCCAGCAGTGGGGGAAATGGAGTGGAGCTGTTTTTT. Its translation: CASSGGNGVELFF.

Ten or more counts support this clonotype. CDR3 protein: CASSLQYEQYF. The CDR3 coding sequence is TGTGCCAGCAGCCTCCAATACGAGCAGTACTTC. The chain joins TRBV7-2 to TRBJ2-7; D is undetermined. CDR3 length: 11 amino acids. V lost 5 bases and J lost 4, with 6 bases in between. Germline V CDR1 and CDR2: SGHTA, FQGNSA.

Many counts were recorded for this clonotype. This chain joins TRBV20-1 and TRBJ2-7; D perhaps matches TRBD2 (6 bases). CDR3 length: 13 residues. Trimming stripped 0 bases from V and 7 bases from J, with 13 bases between. Germline V gene sequence: CDR1 DFQATT, CDR2 SNEGSKA (reference sequence). This CDR3 reads CSARDYGTGEQYV. The CDR3 bases are TGCAGTGCTAGAGATTATGGGACTGGGGAGCAGTACGTC.

This clonotype was recorded at least ten times. The chain joins TRBV12-3 or TRBV12-4 to TRBJ2-1; D is ambiguous. The CDR3 has 11 amino acids. V shed 5 bases and J shed 8 bases, with 7 bases lying between them. CDR3 in DNA: TGTGCCAGCAGTCCCCGAGATGAGCAGTTCTTC. The encoded protein is CASSPRDEQFF.

The chain joins TRBV7-2 to TRBJ2-3; possible D gene TRBD1, 6 bases. Germline V CDR1 and CDR2: SGHTA, FQGNSA. With 8 bases removed from V and 10 bases from J, the gap between germline ends came to 16 bases. The CDR3 covers 12 residues. The CDR3 sequence is CASGSLDSSQYF. The DNA of the CDR3 is TGTGCCAGCGGCTCCTTGGACAGTTCGCAGTATTTT. The full variable domain, rest sourced from reference TRBV7-2 and TRBJ2-3, is GAGVSQSPSNKVTEKGKDVELRCDPISGHTALYWYRQSLGQGLEFLIYFQGNSAPDKSGLPSDRFSAERTGGSVSTLTIQRTQQEDSAVYLCASGSLDSSQYFGPGTRLTVL.

The sample holds many counts of this clonotype. This rearrangement joins TRBV7-8 to TRBJ2-7, with 9 positions matching TRBD1. CDR1 and CDR2 from the germline V gene are SGHVS and FQNEAQ. CDR3 size: 16 residues. With V trimmed by 1 base and J by 2 bases, 6 bases remained unmatched. CDR3 sequence (DNA): TGTGCCAGCAGCTTAGACAGGGGGCCCTTCGCCTACGAGCAGTACGTC. Protein product: CASSLDRGPFAYEQYV.

This clonotype was recorded at least ten times. This rearrangement joins TRBV4-3 to TRBJ2-3; 10 bases match TRBD2. With 1 base clipped from V and 1 base from J, the junction kept 2 bases outside the gene matches. The CDR3 contains 16 residues. The germline gives CDR1 LGHNA, CDR2 YSLEER. Here the CDR3 DNA reads TGCGCCAGCAGCCAAGTGGGGACTAGCGGCACAGATACGCAGTATTTT. Protein sequence: CASSQVGTSGTDTQYF.

This clonotype has more than one count but fewer than ten. At one boundary the junction diverges from the germline segment, which might be a read error. This chain connects TRBV27 to TRBJ2-1, with 7 bases matching TRBD2. CDR3 length equals 15 residues. The germline gives CDR1 MNHEY, CDR2 SMNVEV (reference sequence). CDR3 protein: CASIRTSVPYKEQFF. In DNA, the CDR3 is TGTGCCAGCATCAGAACTAGCGTTCCTTACAAGGAGCAGTTCTTC.

This clonotype has more than one count but fewer than ten. The J gene is TRBJ2-4, the V gene TRBV7-9; the D is unclear. V lost 4 bases to trimming and J lost 9 bases, with 16 bases between them. Germline V gene lookup returns CDR1 SEHNR and CDR2 FQNEAQ (reference sequence). This CDR3 is 14 amino acids long. In nucleotides, the CDR3 is TGTGCCAGCAGCTCACTCCCCCCCCCCCTCATTCAGTACTTC. This sequence encodes CASSSLPPPLIQYF.

This clonotype was seen a few times. The V call is TRBV29-1, the J call TRBJ2-3; D is unresolved. Germline loops: CDR1 SQVTM, CDR2 ANQGSEA. V shed 6 bases and J shed 1 base, with 14 bases lying between them. The CDR3 sequence is 14 residues long. In nucleotides, the CDR3 is TGCAGCGTCGTGTCGATGGAACGCACAGATACGCAGTATTTT. Translated: CSVVSMERTDTQYF.

This chain connects TRBV18 to TRBJ1-2, with D hard to call. The V end was cut by 6 bases, the J end by 3 bases, with 8 bases between. The CDR3 runs 12 residues. Per germline, CDR1 KGHSH and CDR2 LQKENI. CDR3 sequence: CASSRRDYGYTF. The CDR3 DNA is TGTGCCAGCTCTCGGCGGGACTATGGCTACACCTTC.

The chain couples TRBV20-1 to TRBJ2-1; perhaps TRBD1 as D (5 bases). CDR1 is DFQATT and CDR2 is SNEGSKA in the germline V gene (reference sequence). The CDR3 totals 15 residues. V gave up 5 bases and J gave up 4 bases, with 18 bases separating them. The CDR3 here is CSARRNQGRYNEQFF. CDR3 in DNA: TGCAGTGCTCGCCGAAATCAGGGTCGGTACAATGAGCAGTTCTTC.

The chain employs TRBV19 and TRBJ2-3; D may correspond to TRBD1 or TRBD2 (5 bases each). Trimming removed 6 bases at V and 5 bases at J, with 9 bases between. CDR1 is LNHDA, CDR2 SQIVND, per germline (reference sequence). The CDR3 covers 12 residues. The CDR3, as DNA: TGTGCCAGTAGCCCAGGGAGAGATACGCAGTATTTT. Encoded protein: CASSPGRDTQYF.

DNA of the CDR3: TGCGCCAGCAGCCAAGATCTTGGTGGAGTCCATCAGCCCCAGCATTTT. Translation: CASSQDLGGVHQPQHF. The chain links TRBV4-3 to TRBJ1-5; no clear D. V gave up 0 bases and J gave up 5 bases, with 14 bases separating them. The CDR3 is made up of 16 amino acids. Per the germline V gene, CDR1 is LGHNA and CDR2 is YSLEER.

The V and J genes are TRBV29-1 and TRBJ1-1; 9 nucleotides line up with TRBD1. This CDR3 is built from 13 residues. Germline V CDR1 and CDR2: SQVTM, ANQGSEA. Losses at the gene ends were 6 bases for V and 1 base for J; bases not matched to a gene: 3. CDR3 DNA: TGCAGCGTAAACAGGGGGCCGAACACTGAAGCTTTCTTT. Translation: CSVNRGPNTEAFF.

There are many counts of this clonotype. The chain is built from TRBV7-2 and TRBJ1-4, with 10 bases aligning to TRBD1. The CDR3 totals 17 residues. Germline V lookup: CDR1 SGHTA, CDR2 FQGNSA. J gave up 7 bases and V 2 bases, and 10 bases lay outside the gene matches. The CDR3 DNA reads TGTGCCAGCAGCTTATGGGGACTGACAGGGGGCAGTGAAAAACTGTTTTTT. It specifies CASSLWGLTGGSEKLFF.

A few counts support this clonotype. The J gene is TRBJ1-1, the V gene TRBV6-5; D unclear. V was pared by 5 bases and J by 8 bases, with 15 bases between. CDR1 is MNHEY and CDR2 is SVGAGI in the germline V gene. This CDR3 is 13 amino acids long. The CDR3 loop is CASSPTGRVEAFF. The CDR3 nucleotides are TGTGCCAGCAGTCCCACGGGCCGGGTAGAAGCTTTCTTT.

The chain employs TRBV4-3 and TRBJ1-1; no clear D gene. Trimming removed 0 bases at V and 3 bases at J, with 8 bases between. Germline V lookup: CDR1 LGHNA, CDR2 YSLEER. The CDR3 extends over 14 amino acids. The CDR3 loop reads CASSQDRRDTEAFF. CDR3 DNA sequence: TGCGCCAGCAGCCAAGATCGGAGGGACACTGAAGCTTTCTTT.

This clonotype showed up just a few times. The V call is TRBV5-6, the J call TRBJ1-2; D may be TRBD1 (5 bases). The germline V and J ends were trimmed by 3 bases and 6 bases, with 12 bases remaining between them. CDR3 length: 13 amino acids. Germline V gene lookup returns CDR1 SGHDT and CDR2 YYEEEE. The CDR3: CASSWDRVHGYTF. The CDR3 nucleotides are TGTGCCAGCAGCTGGGACCGAGTACATGGCTACACCTTC.

The chain's CDR3 is CASSQGPPSTSGANVLTF. In nucleotides, the CDR3 is TGCGCCAGCAGCCAAGGTCCGCCTTCCACCTCTGGGGCCAACGTCCTGACTTTC. The chain recombines TRBV4-3 with TRBJ2-6; D gene unclear. Germline V CDR1 and CDR2: LGHNA, YSLEER. V lost 1 base to trimming and J lost 0 bases, with 13 bases between them. The length of the CDR3 is 18 residues.

This CDR3 is CATNAGPSTDTQYF. CDR3 nucleotide sequence: TGCGCCACCAACGCTGGGCCCTCAACAGATACGCAGTATTTT. The chain combines TRBV5-1 with TRBJ2-3, with no clear D. The CDR3 is 14 residues long. Germline V gene sequence: CDR1 SGHRS, CDR2 YFSETQ. The ends were cut back, 9 bases at V and 3 bases at J, with 17 bases in the middle.

The chain is built from TRBV7-9 and TRBJ2-1; tentatively, D is TRBD2 (5 bases). CDR3 length equals 13 residues. V lost 6 bases, J lost 6 bases, and 12 bases lay in between. Germline V gene data show CDR1 as SEHNR and CDR2 as FQNEAQ (reference sequence). The CDR3 DNA sequence: TGTGCCAGCAGTCCACGACGGGGCAATGAGCAGTTCTTC. It translates to CASSPRRGNEQFF.

The table lists this clonotype with a few counts. The chain links TRBV7-2 to TRBJ2-2, with D tentatively TRBD1 (6 bases). This CDR3 is 15 amino acids long. Germline loops: CDR1 SGHTA, CDR2 FQGNSA. V dropped 2 bases and J dropped 6 bases, with 13 bases sitting between them. The CDR3: CASSLSDRLPGELFF. The CDR3 DNA sequence: TGTGCCAGCAGCTTATCAGACAGGCTCCCCGGGGAGCTGTTTTTT.